Reported below is one T cell receptor (beta chain). The germline V gene encodes CDR1 SGHRS and CDR2 YFSETQ. CDR3 length: 15 amino acids. V lost 1 base to trimming and J lost 7 bases; unmatched junction nucleotides: 6. The sample belongs to a study of blood T cell repertoires in COVID-19. Study overall: Samples of COVID-19 (acute and convalescent) were obtained from the United States, Italy and Spain.

Participants came from roughly 25 US areas, aged about 18 to 89 years. Shortly before study entry, within 2 weeks, exposed participants had met a COVID-19 case. Clones were sequenced by immunoSEQ multiplex PCR, and TCRdb holds only the in-frame ones, with some missing. The sample shows around 270,000 clones, roughly 88% of them seen only once. The sample was PBMCs or T cells enriched from blood (not recorded which). The chain couples TRBV5-1 to TRBJ1-4; 8 bases agree with TRBD1. This receptor was obtained from a woman aged 40 to 55 who had been exposed to COVID-19. The CDR3 loop is CASSLQGAVGEKLFF. The CDR3 bases are TGCGCCAGCAGCTTGCAGGGGGCGGTGGGTGAAAAACTGTTTTTT.